This T cell receptor beta chain was observed in a study of shared clonotypes between healthy human individuals. Findings of the study overall: Sharing of clonotypes among donors was expected to vary with sequencing depth. Memory subsets had estimated richness that was generally smaller than that of naive subsets.

Details on this clone: Its specificity is unknown.

Deep was the level at which the assay was run. This table comes from immunoSEQ multiplex PCR, and its TCRdb copy is limited to in-frame clones, with some not included. Of some 1,600,000 clones in the sample, about 98% were seen once. Germline lookup yields CDR1 SGHVS and CDR2 FQNEAQ. Unmatched junction bases numbered 7, after V lost 1 base and J lost 4 bases. This CDR3 region has 16 residues. Source material: naive CD4+ T cells sorted from blood. Stated subset: CD45RA+ positively selected. The chain uses TRBV7-8 and TRBJ1-5; TRBD1 aligns across 7 bases. The clonotype was recovered from a man between 25 and 39 years old in good health. The CDR3 loop is CASSLERTGLNQPQHF. The CDR3 coding sequence is TGTGCCAGCAGCTTAGAGAGGACAGGACTAAATCAGCCCCAGCATTTT.